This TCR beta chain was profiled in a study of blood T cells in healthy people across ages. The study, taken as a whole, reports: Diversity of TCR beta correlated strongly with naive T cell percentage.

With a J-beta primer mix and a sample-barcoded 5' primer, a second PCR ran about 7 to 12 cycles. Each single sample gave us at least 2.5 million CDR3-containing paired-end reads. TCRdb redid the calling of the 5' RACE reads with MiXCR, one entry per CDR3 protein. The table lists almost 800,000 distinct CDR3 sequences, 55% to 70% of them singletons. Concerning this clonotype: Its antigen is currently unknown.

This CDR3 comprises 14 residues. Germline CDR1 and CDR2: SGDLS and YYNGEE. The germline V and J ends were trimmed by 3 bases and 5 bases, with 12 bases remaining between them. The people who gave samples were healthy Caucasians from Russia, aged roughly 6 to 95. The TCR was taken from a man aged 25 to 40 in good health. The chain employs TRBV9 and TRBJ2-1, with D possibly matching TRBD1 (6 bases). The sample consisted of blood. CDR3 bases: TGTGCCAGCAGCGCTTACAGGGCCAACAATGAGCAGTTCTTC. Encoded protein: CASSAYRANNEQFF.